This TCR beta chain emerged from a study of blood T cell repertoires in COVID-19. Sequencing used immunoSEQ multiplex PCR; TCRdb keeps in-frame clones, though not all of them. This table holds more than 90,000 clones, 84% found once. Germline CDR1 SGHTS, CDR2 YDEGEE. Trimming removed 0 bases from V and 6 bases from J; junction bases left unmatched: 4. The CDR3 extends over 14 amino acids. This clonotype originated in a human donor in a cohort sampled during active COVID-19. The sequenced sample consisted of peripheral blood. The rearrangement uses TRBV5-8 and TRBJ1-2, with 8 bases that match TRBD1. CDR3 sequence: CASSLADRVHGYTF. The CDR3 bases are TGTGCCAGCAGCTTGGCGGACAGGGTACATGGCTACACCTTC. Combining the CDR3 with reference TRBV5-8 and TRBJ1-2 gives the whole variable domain EAGVTQSPTHLIKTRGQQATLRCSPISGHTSVYWYQQALGLGLQFLLWYDEGEERNRGNFPPRFSGRQFPNYSSELNVNALELEDSALYLCASSLADRVHGYTFGSGTRLTVV.